This paragraph covers one TCR beta chain sequence. Its antigen remains unidentified. Per-nucleotide qualities are absent, and no much larger clonotype sits a single base away. Distinct nucleotide sequences in the sample also encode this CDR3. Each collaborating institution followed its own protocols to collect whole blood in K2EDTA tubes. Collaborator samples were shipped for TCRbeta analysis as frozen whole blood, isolated PBMCs, or DNA extracted from either sample type. The immunoSEQ Assay, a bias-controlled multiplex PCR, was used to amplify TCRbeta CDR3 regions from genomic DNA. In the source study's methods: The number of nucleated cells in each sample was estimated from the amplification of reference gene primers within the assay. Sequence reads were collapsed and filtered to measure the absolute abundance of every unique TCRbeta CDR3 rearrangement. For each sample, productive Simpson clonality was calculated as the square root of Simpson's diversity index over productive rearrangements. The immuneACCESS repertoire file appears here via TCRdb, limited to in-frame rearrangements. These files lack a portion of the clones; in checked studies, under half of the deficit traces to unresolved V genes, and the cause of the others is not known. V and J calls and clone size are as listed in that table; D and trimming were resolved from the DNA. Within this sample are 150,000 to 180,000 clones, with approximately 91% of them counted one time only. The top ten clonotypes cover approximately 2.3% of the sample.

This record comes from a study of blood T cell repertoires in COVID-19 (TCRdb year 2020). With respect to the entire study: Samples covering the acute and convalescent phases of COVID-19 were provided by collaborators in the United States, Italy and Spain. The material from the prospective study consisted of cDNA or gDNA derived from T cells, B-cell-depleted T cells, or PBMCs. Deeply sampled blood TCRbeta repertoires from subjects exposed to, actively infected with, or recovered from COVID-19 were included in the dataset. HLA class I and class II types, where available, came from metadata supplied by the sample provider rather than from assay-based typing. The repertoires were made available in a free public database intended to serve as a resource for research on the immune response to SARS-CoV-2. The samples were drawn from the first 160 participants of the ongoing ImmuneRACE study and from 1,254 subjects provided by 6 global collaborators. Sample metadata almost always included a de-identified subject ID, COVID-19 status, age in years and sex. What the work shows at the level of the full study, not this receptor alone: The quantity of clinical and demographic metadata differed by source and by participant and was supplied without curation.

Clipping removes 4 bases from V and 0 bases from J, with 1 as the unmatched junction base count. Taken from the germline V gene, the CDR1 and CDR2 loops are SGHRS and YFSETQ. From cysteine to phenylalanine, the CDR3 is 16 amino acids long. The CDR3 DNA has 48 bases and is translated from base 1. The material sequenced was peripheral blood. The chain couples TRBV5-1 to TRBJ2-3; 14 central bases correspond to TRBD2. This clonotype was sampled from a woman between 65 and 79 years old with acute or convalescent COVID-19. CDR3 region: CASSGLAGGSTDTQYF. DNA sequence: TGCGCCAGCAGCGGACTAGCGGGGGGAAGCACAGATACGCAGTATTTT.